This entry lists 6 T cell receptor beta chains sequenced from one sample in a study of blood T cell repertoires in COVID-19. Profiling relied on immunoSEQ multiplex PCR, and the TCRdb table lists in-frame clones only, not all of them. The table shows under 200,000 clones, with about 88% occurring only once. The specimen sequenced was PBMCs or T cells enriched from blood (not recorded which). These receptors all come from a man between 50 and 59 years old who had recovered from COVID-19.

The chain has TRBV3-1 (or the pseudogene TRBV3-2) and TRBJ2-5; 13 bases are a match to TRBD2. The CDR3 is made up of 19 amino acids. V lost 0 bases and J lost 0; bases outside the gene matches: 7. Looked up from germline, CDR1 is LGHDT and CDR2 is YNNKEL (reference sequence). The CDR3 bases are TGTGCCAGCAGCCAAGACGTAAAACTAGCGGGGGGGTACCAAGAGACCCAGTACTTC. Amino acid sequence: CASSQDVKLAGGYQETQYF.

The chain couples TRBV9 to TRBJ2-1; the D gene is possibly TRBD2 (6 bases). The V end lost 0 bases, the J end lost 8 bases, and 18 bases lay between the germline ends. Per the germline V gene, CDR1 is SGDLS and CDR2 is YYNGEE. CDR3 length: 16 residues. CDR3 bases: TGTGCCAGCAGCGTAGACGTTGGGGGGACTCAGGATGAGCAGTTCTTC. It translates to CASSVDVGGTQDEQFF.

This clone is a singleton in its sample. The CDR3 DNA follows: TGTGCCAGCAGCTTAGCGGAGGCGGGTAGCAATCAGCCCCAGCATTTT. This gives the protein CASSLAEAGSNQPQHF. The chain couples TRBV7-9 to TRBJ1-5; D not certain. From germline, CDR1 is SEHNR and CDR2 FQNEAQ (reference sequence). Trimming took 0 bases from V and 0 from J, leaving 9 bases between them. The CDR3 runs 16 residues.

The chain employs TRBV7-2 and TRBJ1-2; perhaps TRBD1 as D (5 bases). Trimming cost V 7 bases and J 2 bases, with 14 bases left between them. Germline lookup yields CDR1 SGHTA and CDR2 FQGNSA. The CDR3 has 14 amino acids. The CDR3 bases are TGTGCCAGCACTAAACGGGGGATCAACTATGGCTACACCTTC. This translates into CASTKRGINYGYTF.

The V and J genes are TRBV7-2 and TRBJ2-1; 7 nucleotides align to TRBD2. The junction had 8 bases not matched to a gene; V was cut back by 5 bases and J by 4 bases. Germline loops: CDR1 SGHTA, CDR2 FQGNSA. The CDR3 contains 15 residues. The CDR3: CASSRLAAPYNEQFF. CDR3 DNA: TGTGCCAGCAGCCGCCTAGCGGCGCCTTACAATGAGCAGTTCTTC.

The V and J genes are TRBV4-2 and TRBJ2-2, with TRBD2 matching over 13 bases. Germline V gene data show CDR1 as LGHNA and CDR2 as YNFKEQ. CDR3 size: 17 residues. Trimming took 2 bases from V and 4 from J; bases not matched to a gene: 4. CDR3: CASSQRTSGGGTGELFF. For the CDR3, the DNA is TGTGCCAGCAGCCAAAGGACTAGCGGGGGTGGCACCGGGGAGCTGTTTTTT.